The 2 T cell receptor beta chains below come from one sample, sequenced in a study of blood T cell repertoires in COVID-19 (dated by TCRdb to 2020 to 2021). The library was obtained by the immunoSEQ multiplex PCR assay. The table comes from immuneACCESS by way of TCRdb, which keeps in-frame sequences with V and J called. Part of the clones is missing from these tables; in studies checked, under half for an unresolved V gene and the rest for unknown reasons. The sample table lists roughly 250,000 clones, roughly nine tenths of them with a count of one. The top ten clonotypes cover 1.2% of the sample. The material sequenced was PBMCs or T cells enriched from blood (not recorded which). The receptor set was obtained from a human donor in a cohort exposed to, infected with or recovered from COVID-19 (not recorded which). The donor label of this sample is uncertain.

This chain uses TRBV12-3 or TRBV12-4 with TRBJ1-2; D remains unclear. This CDR3 contains 11 residues. The V gene lost 6 bases and the J gene lost 4 bases, with 6 bases spanning the gap. CDR3 sequence reads: CASSPLYGYTF. CDR3 sequence (DNA): TGTGCCAGCAGCCCTCTCTATGGCTACACCTTC.

This clone was counted once. The gene calls are TRBV7-6 and TRBJ1-6; the D is unclear. Germline V lookup: CDR1 SGHVS, CDR2 FNYEAQ. V shed 6 bases and J shed 6 bases, with 18 bases lying between them. This CDR3 region has 16 residues. CDR3 sequence: CASSQLGRGSNSPLHF. DNA for the CDR3: TGTGCCAGCAGTCAATTAGGGCGGGGAAGTAATTCACCCCTCCACTTT.